The entry below describes one T cell receptor (beta chain). This clone was recorded only once. Its antigen remains unidentified. No base quality values were provided; no much bigger clone lies one nucleotide off. The time point label, as the study defines it: baseline before first vaccination. Vaccinee samples were obtained from the UK trials COV001 and COV002, which included a single-blind randomized controlled phase 2/3 trial of AZD1222 (ChAdOx1 nCoV-19) in healthy adults. Trial participant PBMC samples were collected at day 0 and day 28 after the second dose for TCRbeta chain sequencing. The data derive from a study of T cell responses to AZD1222 COVID-19 vaccine listed by TCRdb under 2021. With respect to the entire study: AZD1222 recipients given second doses at about 4 weeks or at about 12 weeks were pooled, since spike-specific TCR depth and breadth were not found to differ between the two schedules. TCR sequencing covered 233 trial participants: 200 to 220 given two doses of AZD1222 and around 25 given two doses of MenACWY control vaccine. Enrollment into the trials was organized by age into subgroups of 18-55, 56-69 and 70-plus years, and those subgroups contained approximately 150, 30 and 60 TCR-sequenced participants, respectively. Overall study results and their limits: Conclusions about previously exposed vaccinees are limited, since just five or six AZD1222 recipients were seropositive for SARS-CoV-2 at baseline. Because no samples from the day 14 peak response were available, repertoires could be characterized only after the peak T cell response. CD4 TCRs associated with the vaccine covered the entire spike protein, and the dominant responses were in regions 160-218 and 743-854. The 56-69-year group was small, and its depth increase did not reach significance, likely because of low power. Reportedly, almost half of the unique spike-specific TCRs recognized epitopes lying outside the regions that are mutated in the B.1.351 and B.1.1.7 variants. After two AZD1222 doses, both the breadth and the depth of spike-specific TCRs were significantly higher than at day 0 and than in MenACWY recipients. Participants were mostly white British and included more females than males, and it was suggested by the authors that clonal diversity may have been underestimated.

The CDR3 regions of human TCRbeta chains were analyzed by immunosequencing. In the original analysis: TCRs in the repertoires were compared against a reference library of SARS-CoV-2-specific TCRs that had been generated with the MIRA antigen-specificity platform. Breadth was defined as the fraction of unique TCRs that were SARS-CoV-2-associated, and depth was defined as the fraction of total T cells that were SARS-CoV-2-associated. Using the MIRA data, every spike-specific TCR was mapped to the spike region that the TCR reacted to and assigned to either a CD4 or a CD8 class. Log10-transformed breadth and depth values were compared by one-way ANOVA with Sidak's multiple comparisons tests. TCRdb took over this immuneACCESS table, retaining in-frame rearrangements with V and J assigned. Such tables are incomplete; in checked studies, under half of the missing clones stem from an unresolved V gene, and the remainder is unexplained. D and trimming were read from the DNA, whereas the V and J calls and clone size are those reported in that table. The sample table holds about 100,000 clones, of which about 88% were seen once. The ten largest clonotypes hold 16% of the sample.

The CDR3 runs 14 amino acids, cysteine and phenylalanine included. Of the read, only the CDR3 DNA is kept; its 42 bases are in frame from base 1. The germline V gene (reference sequence) yields MNHNY for CDR1 and SVGAGI for CDR2. After removal of 4 bases from V and 3 bases from J, the junction retains 4 bases not matched to a gene. This receptor was identified in an adult in good health. The rearranged segments are TRBV6-6 and TRBJ2-7; 9 bases in the middle match TRBD1. Sequenced here: peripheral blood, sampled on day 0 of AZD1222 vaccination. The DNA sequence is given as TGTGCCAGCAGTTCGGGACAGGGAGACTACGAGCAGTACTTC. It translates as CASSSGQGDYEQYF.